This TCR beta chain was identified during a study of blood T cell repertoires in COVID-19. Overall study: Nucleic acid was either cDNA or gDNA, and it came from T cells, B-cell-depleted T cells, or PBMCs.

This CDR3 contains 15 residues. Per germline, CDR1 DFQATT and CDR2 SNEGSKA (reference sequence). V lost 3 bases to trimming and J lost 8 bases, with 17 bases between them. Individuals aged roughly 18 to 95 years were recruited from roughly 22 US areas. Recovered status applied to Cohort 3 donors who had two consecutive negative PCRs. It also applied to those with clearance or with symptom resolution. Measured with immunoSEQ multiplex PCR; TCRdb has only the in-frame clones, and not every one. This sample has more than 400,000 clones; around 90% occur once, and the top ten carry under 0.75%. This TCR came from a woman aged 18-30 years who had recovered from COVID-19. This chain links TRBV20-1 with TRBJ1-6; D may be TRBD1 (6 bases). The sample comprised PBMCs or T cells enriched from blood (not recorded which). The CDR3 sequence is CSASLQGIRDSPLHF. In nucleotides, the CDR3 is TGCAGTGCTAGTCTACAGGGAATTAGGGATTCACCCCTCCACTTT.